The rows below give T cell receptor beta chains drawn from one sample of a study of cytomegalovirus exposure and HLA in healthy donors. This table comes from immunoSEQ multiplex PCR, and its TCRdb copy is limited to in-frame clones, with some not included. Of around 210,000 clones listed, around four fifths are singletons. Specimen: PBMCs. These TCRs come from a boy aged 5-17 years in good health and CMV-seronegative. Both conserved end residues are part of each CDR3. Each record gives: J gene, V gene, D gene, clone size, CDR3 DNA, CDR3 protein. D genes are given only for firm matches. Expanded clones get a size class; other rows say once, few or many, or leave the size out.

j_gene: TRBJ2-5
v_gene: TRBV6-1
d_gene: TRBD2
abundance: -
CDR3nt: TGTGCCAGCAGTGAAGCGTACCTAGCGGGAGGAGGGGAGACCCAGTACTTC
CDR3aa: CASSEAYLAGGGETQYF

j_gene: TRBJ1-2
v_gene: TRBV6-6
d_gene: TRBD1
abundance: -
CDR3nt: TGTGCCAGCACTATGGACAGGGTCATAGGAGGCTACACCTTC
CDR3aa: CASTMDRVIGGYTF

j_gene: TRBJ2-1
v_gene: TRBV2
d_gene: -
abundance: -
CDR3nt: TGTGCCACCCGAGGCAATGAGCAGTTCTTC
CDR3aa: CATRGNEQFF

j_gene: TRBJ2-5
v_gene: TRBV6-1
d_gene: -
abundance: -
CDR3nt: TGTGCCAGTACACGGGACTTTCTTCCTCTAGAGACCCAGTACTTC
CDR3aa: CASTRDFLPLETQYF

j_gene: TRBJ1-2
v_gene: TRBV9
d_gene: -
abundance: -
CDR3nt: TGTGCCAGCAGCGTAGTTTTGTGGCATGGCTACACCTTC
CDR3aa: CASSVVLWHGYTF

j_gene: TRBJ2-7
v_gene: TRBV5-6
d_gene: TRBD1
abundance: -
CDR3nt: TGTGCCAGCAGCTTGCAAGGGGGCAACGGCGAGCAGTACTTC
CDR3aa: CASSLQGGNGEQYF

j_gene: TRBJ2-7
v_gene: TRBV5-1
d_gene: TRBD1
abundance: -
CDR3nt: TGCGCCAGCAGCTCGGGACAGTCTACCTACGAGCAGTACTTC
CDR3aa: CASSSGQSTYEQYF

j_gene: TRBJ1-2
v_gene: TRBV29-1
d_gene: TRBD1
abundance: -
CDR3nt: TGCAGCGTCAAACAGGGGGCACAAGCTATCTATGGCTACACCTTC
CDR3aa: CSVKQGAQAIYGYTF

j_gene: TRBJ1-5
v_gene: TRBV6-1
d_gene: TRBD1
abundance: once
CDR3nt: TGTGCCAGCAGTGGAAGGACAGGGGGCTCTTATAGCAATCAGCCCCAGCATTTT
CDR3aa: CASSGRTGGSYSNQPQHF

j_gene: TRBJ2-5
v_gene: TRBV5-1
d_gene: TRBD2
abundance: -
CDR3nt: TGCGCCAGCAGCGGGGGACTAGCGGGAGCGGGAGAGACCCAGTACTTC
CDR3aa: CASSGGLAGAGETQYF